Given below is one TCR beta chain in context. Authors' methods: Using reference gene primer amplification, nucleated cell counts were estimated. Some clones are missing from TCRdb's copy, which holds only in-frame ones; the method was immunoSEQ multiplex PCR. The V and J calls and the clone size are those of that table, but D and trimming were determined from the DNA. The sample contains roughly 150,000 clones, 80% of which appear only once. This entry comes from a study of blood T cell repertoires in COVID-19. Per the germline V gene, CDR1 is SGHAT and CDR2 is FQNNGV. The trim removed 3 bases at V and 14 bases at J, leaving 7 bases unmatched. The CDR3 length is 13 residues.

This receptor was taken from a man aged 55-75 years with acute or convalescent COVID-19. The chain has TRBV11-2 and TRBJ1-4, with 9 bases matching TRBD1. Specimen: peripheral blood. The CDR3 is CASSFGRDRDLFF. The CDR3 nucleotides read TGTGCCAGCAGCTTCGGCCGGGACAGGGATCTGTTTTTT.